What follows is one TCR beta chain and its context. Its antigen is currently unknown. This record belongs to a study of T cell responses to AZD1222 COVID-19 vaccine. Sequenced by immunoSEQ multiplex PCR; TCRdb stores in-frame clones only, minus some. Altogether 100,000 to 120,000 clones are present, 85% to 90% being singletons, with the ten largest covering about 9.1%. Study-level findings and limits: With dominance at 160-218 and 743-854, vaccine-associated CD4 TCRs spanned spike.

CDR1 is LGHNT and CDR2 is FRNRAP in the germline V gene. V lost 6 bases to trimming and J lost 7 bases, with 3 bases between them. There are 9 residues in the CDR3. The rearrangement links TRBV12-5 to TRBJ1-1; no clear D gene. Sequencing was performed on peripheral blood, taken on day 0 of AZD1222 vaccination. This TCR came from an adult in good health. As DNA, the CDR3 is TGTGCTAGTGGCCTTGAAGCTTTCTTT. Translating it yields CASGLEAFF. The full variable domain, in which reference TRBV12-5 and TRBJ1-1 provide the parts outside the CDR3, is DARVTQTPRHKVTEMGQEVTMRCQPILGHNTVFWYRQTMMQGLELLAYFRNRAPLDDSGMPKDRFSAEMPDATLATLKIQPSEPRDSAVYFCASGLEAFFGQGTRLTVV.